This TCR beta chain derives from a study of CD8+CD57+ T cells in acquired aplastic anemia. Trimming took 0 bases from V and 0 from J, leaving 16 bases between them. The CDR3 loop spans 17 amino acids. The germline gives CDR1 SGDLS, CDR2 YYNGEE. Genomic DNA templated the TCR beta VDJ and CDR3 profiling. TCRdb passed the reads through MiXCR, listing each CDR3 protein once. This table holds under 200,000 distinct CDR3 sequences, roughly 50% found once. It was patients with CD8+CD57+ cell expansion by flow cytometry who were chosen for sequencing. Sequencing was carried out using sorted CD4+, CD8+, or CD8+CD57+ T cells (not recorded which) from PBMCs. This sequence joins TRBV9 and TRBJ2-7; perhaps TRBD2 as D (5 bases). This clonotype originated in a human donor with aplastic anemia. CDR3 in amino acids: CASSVVRLEDDSYEQYF. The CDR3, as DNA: TGTGCCAGCAGCGTAGTAAGGTTGGAGGATGACTCCTACGAGCAGTACTTC.